One and the same sample provided the 9 T cell receptor beta chains below, sequenced in a study of CD8 T cells in Susac syndrome. Reverse transcription of roughly 0.5 to 1 ug RNA was carried out with random hexamers. TCRdb re-called the immunoSEQ multiplex PCR reads with MiXCR, one entry per CDR3 protein. This table has 150,000 to 200,000 distinct CDR3 sequences, around 94% appearing once. The material sequenced was CD4+ T cells from PBMCs. These receptor sequences come from a human donor with Susac syndrome.

The chain is built from TRBV5-4 and TRBJ1-4, with 8 bases identical to TRBD1. This CDR3 has 15 residues. Germline-derived CDR1 and CDR2 are SGHNT and YYREEE (reference sequence). Unmatched junction bases numbered 6, after V lost 0 bases and J lost 8 bases. CDR3 sequence reads: CASSLGQGRGEKLFF. The CDR3 DNA is TGTGCCAGCAGCTTGGGACAGGGGAGGGGAGAAAAACTGTTTTTT.

The rearrangement uses TRBV6-6 and TRBJ2-5; no clear D. V was cut by 4 bases and J by 5 bases, with 8 bases left in between. The CDR3 is 12 amino acids. CDR1 and CDR2 (germline): MNHNY, SVGAGI (reference sequence). The CDR3 region is CASSFIGETQYF. CDR3 DNA: TGTGCCAGCAGTTTCATCGGGGAGACCCAGTACTTC.

The chain links TRBV13 to TRBJ2-7; TRBD2 aligns across 8 bases. CDR3 length: 14 amino acids. Germline V gene data show CDR1 as PRHDT and CDR2 as FYEKMQ (reference sequence). V gave up 7 bases and J gave up 2 bases; unmatched junction bases: 7. The CDR3 DNA reads TGTGCCAGCATCGGTAGCGGGACCCCCTACGAGCAGTACTTC. Translating it yields CASIGSGTPYEQYF.

In DNA, the CDR3 is TGCAGTGCTAGAGATTTTGGTAGCTCAGGTTATGAGCAGTTCTTC. Translation: CSARDFGSSGYEQFF. V usage is TRBV20-1 and J usage is TRBJ2-1; D is ambiguous. CDR3 length: 15 residues. The V gene's germline CDR1 is DFQATT and CDR2 SNEGSKA (reference sequence). Trimming stripped 0 bases from V and 8 bases from J, with 17 bases between.

The chain joins TRBV3-1 to TRBJ1-2, with 8 bases identical to TRBD1. Germline trimming cut 2 bases from V and 4 bases from J; bases unmatched to any gene: 6. The CDR3 runs 15 residues. Looked up from germline, CDR1 is LGHDT and CDR2 is YNNKEL (reference sequence). DNA of the CDR3: TGTGCCAGCAGCCAAAACCCTGGACAGGGCTATGGCTACACCTTC. Encoded protein: CASSQNPGQGYGYTF.

This clonotype is a singleton in its sample. This chain links TRBV2 with TRBJ2-5; D possibly matches TRBD1 or TRBD2 (5 bases each). The CDR3 contains 14 residues. Germline lookup yields CDR1 SNHLY and CDR2 FYNNEI. The V end was cut by 6 bases, the J end by 7 bases, with 18 bases between. The CDR3 loop reads CASRETTSGGTQYF. In DNA form, the CDR3 reads TGTGCCAGCAGGGAAACTACAAGTGGGGGGACCCAGTACTTC.

This clonotype has a single count. The chain links TRBV24-1 to TRBJ1-3; 7 bases fit TRBD1. V shed 9 bases and J 0 bases; nucleotides not matched to a gene: 13. There are 17 residues in the CDR3. Germline V gene data show CDR1 as KGHDR and CDR2 as SFDVKD. The CDR3 nucleotides read TGTGCCACCTATCCATTGCCGGGACAGAGCTCTGGAAACACCATATATTTT. This translates into CATYPLPGQSSGNTIYF.

The chain couples TRBV4-3 to TRBJ1-1; D is uncertain. There are 13 residues in the CDR3. Trimming cost V 8 bases and J 1 base, with 11 bases left between them. Looked up from germline, CDR1 is LGHNA and CDR2 is YSLEER. CDR3 residues: CASAPGRNTEAFF. CDR3 nucleotide sequence: TGCGCCAGCGCACCCGGGAGGAACACTGAAGCTTTCTTT.

The chain uses TRBV12-3 or TRBV12-4 and TRBJ1-2; D might be TRBD1 (5 bases). The CDR3 runs 15 residues. V shed 6 bases and J shed 4 bases, with 18 bases lying between them. The CDR3 here is CASRPGTPLGYGYTF. In nucleotides, the CDR3 is TGTGCCAGCAGACCTGGGACGCCGTTAGGCTATGGCTACACCTTC.